This TCR beta chain was obtained from a study of blood T cell repertoires in COVID-19. In the study overall: Sites in the United States, Italy and Spain provided acute and convalescent COVID-19 samples. PBMCs, B-cell-depleted T cells, or T cells were the source of the cDNA or gDNA that made up the material.

Data came from immunoSEQ multiplex PCR; TCRdb stores just in-frame clones and leaves some out. The sample includes about 480,000 clones, roughly 89% of them seen just once. V trimming: 2 bases; J trimming: 4 bases; junction bases outside the gene matches: 6. Germline V gives CDR1 SNHLY, CDR2 FYNNEI. The CDR3 totals 16 residues. The rearrangement links TRBV2 to TRBJ2-5; TRBD2 agrees at 11 bases. This receptor was taken from a woman aged 50 to 60 with COVID-19, enrolled during active disease. Sequences were obtained from peripheral blood. The CDR3 sequence is CASSELSGGAGETQYF. Here the CDR3 DNA reads TGTGCCAGCAGTGAACTTAGCGGGGGGGCAGGAGAGACCCAGTACTTC.